These 31 T cell receptor beta chains were all obtained from the same sample, sequenced in a study of cytomegalovirus exposure and HLA in healthy donors. Researchers ran the PCR with 60 Vbeta and 13 Jbeta primers. Some clones are missing from TCRdb's copy, which holds only in-frame ones; the method was immunoSEQ multiplex PCR. This table holds 150,000 to 200,000 clones, roughly 79% found once. Sequencing was done on a sample of PBMCs. The receptors derive from a young woman in good health and CMV-seropositive.

The chain has TRBV15 and TRBJ1-3; 8 bases align to TRBD1. V lost 6 bases and J lost 3; bases outside the gene matches: 4. Germline values: CDR1 LNHNV, CDR2 YYDKDF (reference sequence). This CDR3 has 14 amino acids. For the CDR3, the DNA is TGTGCCACCAGACAGGGGGGAAGTGGAAACACCATATATTTT. It codes for CATRQGGSGNTIYF. Together with reference TRBV15 and TRBJ1-3, the CDR3 gives the full variable domain: DAMVIQNPRYQVTQFGKPVTLSCSQTLNHNVMYWYQQKSSQAPKLLFHYYDKDFNNEADTPDNFQSRRPNTSFCFLDIRSPGLGDTAMYLCATRQGGSGNTIYFGEGSWLTVV.

The genes are TRBV5-1 and TRBJ2-1, with 8 bases fitting TRBD1. V lost 4 bases to trimming and J lost 8 bases; unmatched junction nucleotides: 8. Germline V gene data show CDR1 as SGHRS and CDR2 as YFSETQ. This CDR3 is 14 amino acids long. CDR3 sequence reads: CASSPRDRWDEQFF. Written as DNA, the CDR3 is TGCGCCAGCAGCCCCCGGGACAGGTGGGATGAGCAGTTCTTC.

The sample holds a few counts of this clone. V and J are TRBV7-8 and TRBJ1-5; D gene ambiguous. V was trimmed by 1 base and J by 9 bases, leaving 13 bases between them. This CDR3 spans 14 amino acids. Germline assignment: CDR1 SGHVS and CDR2 FQNEAQ. In nucleotides, the CDR3 is TGTGCCAGCAGCTTAGAGCGGAATCGGGGGCCCCAGCATTTT. This translates into CASSLERNRGPQHF. Based on the CDR3 plus reference TRBV7-8 and TRBJ1-5, the full variable domain is GAGVSQSPRYKVAKRGQDVALRCDPISGHVSLFWYQQALGQGPEFLTYFQNEAQLDKSGLPSDRFFAERPEGSVSTLKIQRTQQEDSAVYLCASSLERNRGPQHFGDGTRLSIL.

V is TRBV6-5 and J is TRBJ2-7; unclear D gene. Germline V lookup: CDR1 MNHEY, CDR2 SVGAGI. Trimming shortened V by 7 bases and J by 1 base, and 8 bases separated the two germline ends. This CDR3 contains 12 residues. The chain's CDR3 is CASNDGSYEQYF. CDR3 DNA: TGTGCCAGCAACGACGGGTCCTACGAGCAGTACTTC.

With respect to this clone: One end of the junction is discordant with germline, which a read error may explain. V is TRBV25-1 and J is TRBJ2-7; 7 nucleotides agree with TRBD2. The CDR3 is 14 amino acids. Germline V gives CDR1 MGHDK, CDR2 SYGVNS. The CDR3 protein is CARALGGSSYERYF. The DNA of the CDR3 is TGTGCCAGAGCGTTGGGGGGGAGCTCCTACGAGCGGTACTTC.

The V and J genes are TRBV19 and TRBJ2-7, with D tentatively TRBD2 (6 bases). V gave up 5 bases and J gave up 6 bases, with 14 bases separating them. CDR3 length: 13 amino acids. Germline V gives CDR1 LNHDA, CDR2 SQIVND (reference sequence). The CDR3 region is CASSPVSGSEQYF. The CDR3 DNA reads as TGTGCCAGTAGTCCCGTTAGCGGCAGCGAGCAGTACTTC. The full variable domain, in which reference TRBV19 and TRBJ2-7 provide the parts outside the CDR3, is DGGITQSPKYLFRKEGQNVTLSCEQNLNHDAMYWYRQDPGQGLRLIYYSQIVNDFQKGDIAEGYSVSREKKESFPLTVTSAQKNPTAFYLCASSPVSGSEQYFGPGTRLTVT.

The V and J genes are TRBV30 and TRBJ1-2; possible D gene TRBD1, 5 bases. Deletions cut 0 bases from V and 0 bases from J, with 8 bases between. Germline V gene data show CDR1 as GTSNPN and CDR2 as SVGIG (reference sequence). The CDR3 runs 14 residues. The CDR3 region is CAWSVDSTNYGYTF. Written as DNA, the CDR3 is TGTGCCTGGAGTGTAGACAGCACTAACTATGGCTACACCTTC.

The chain couples TRBV6-1 to TRBJ1-4; 10 bases map to TRBD1. The CDR3 is 16 residues long. Trimming cost V 1 base and J 11 bases; bases outside gene matches: 10. Germline V gene sequence: CDR1 MNHNS, CDR2 SASEGT. In nucleotides, the CDR3 is TGTGCCAGCAGTGAAGTTTCTGGACAGGGGGAGCGGAAACTGTTTTTT. As protein: CASSEVSGQGERKLFF.

The V gene is TRBV6-1, the J gene TRBJ1-5; D might be TRBD1 (5 bases). V was clipped by 4 bases and J by 0 bases, with 10 bases between them. The CDR3 contains 15 residues. Germline CDR1 is MNHNS and CDR2 is SASEGT. The CDR3 nucleotides read TGTGCCAGCAGTGTTCCGACAGATAGCAATCAGCCCCAGCATTTT. Its translation is CASSVPTDSNQPQHF.

This clone was recorded a few times. The chain employs TRBV30 and TRBJ1-3; D is unclear. The CDR3 has 13 residues. Germline assignment: CDR1 GTSNPN and CDR2 SVGIG (reference sequence). Trimming stripped 3 bases from V and 0 bases from J, with 6 bases between. CDR3 nucleotide sequence: TGTGCCTGGAGCCGGAGCTCTGGAAACACCATATATTTT. Its translation: CAWSRSSGNTIYF.

This chain uses TRBV27 with TRBJ1-2; tentative D call: TRBD1 (5 bases). The germline V gene has CDR1 MNHEY and CDR2 SMNVEV (reference sequence). V was pared by 3 bases and J by 2 bases, with 7 bases between. The CDR3 runs to 13 residues. CDR3 sequence: CASSFQGNYGYTF. The CDR3 region has the DNA TGTGCCAGCAGTTTCCAGGGCAACTATGGCTACACCTTC.

The chain recombines TRBV6-1 with TRBJ2-7, with D maybe TRBD2 (6 bases). Trimming took 0 bases from V and 4 from J, leaving 16 bases between them. Germline CDR1 is MNHNS and CDR2 is SASEGT. CDR3 length equals 16 residues. CDR3 DNA: TGTGCCAGCAGTGAAGCATCGGCCAGGGCGGGATACGAGCAGTACTTC. It is translated as CASSEASARAGYEQYF.

In this sample, this clone turned up once. The chain has TRBV4-2 and TRBJ2-1, with a tentative D call TRBD1 (5 bases). Germline V gives CDR1 LGHNA, CDR2 YNFKEQ. V was trimmed by 0 bases and J by 7 bases, leaving 16 bases between them. CDR3 length: 16 residues. This CDR3 is CASSQDPQVGSNEQFF. The CDR3 bases are TGTGCCAGCAGCCAAGACCCACAGGTGGGGTCGAATGAGCAGTTCTTC.

This clone was found once. This chain connects TRBV27 to TRBJ1-2, with TRBD1 identical over 7 bases. V gave up 3 bases and J gave up 6 bases; unmatched junction bases: 16. The V gene's germline CDR1 is MNHEY and CDR2 SMNVEV (reference sequence). This CDR3 spans 17 amino acids. The CDR3 region is CASSFFGRIRGDDGYTF. The CDR3 bases are TGTGCCAGCAGTTTCTTTGGTCGGATCAGGGGGGATGATGGCTACACCTTC.

This clone was counted only a few times. The sample carries other DNA sequences with the same CDR3. V is TRBV6-5 and J is TRBJ1-5; possibly TRBD1 for D (6 bases). V was shortened by 6 bases and J by 5 bases, with 14 bases between the two germline ends. The CDR3 loop spans 14 amino acids. The V gene's germline CDR1 is MNHEY and CDR2 SVGAGI. CDR3 coding DNA: TGTGCCAGCAGAGAGACAGGAGGTGATCAGCCCCAGCATTTT. It yields the protein CASRETGGDQPQHF.

As for this clone: One end of the junction fails to match germline, which may point to a read error. The chain recombines TRBV7-9 with TRBJ2-2, with 8 bases lining up with TRBD1. Germline lookup yields CDR1 SEHNR and CDR2 FQNEAQ (reference sequence). The CDR3 covers 15 residues. In nucleotides, the CDR3 is TGTTCCAGCAGCTTAGCGCAGGGGGCAAGCGGGGAGCTGTTTTTT. Translation: CSSSLAQGASGELFF.

This clone was found once. The J gene is TRBJ2-3, the V gene TRBV7-2, with 8 bases fitting TRBD1. The junction had 9 bases not matched to a gene; V was cut back by 5 bases and J by 2 bases. This CDR3 contains 16 residues. Germline V gene sequence: CDR1 SGHTA, CDR2 FQGNSA. CDR3 bases: TGTGCCAGCAGCGAGCAGGGGGCAAGCTACACAGATACGCAGTATTTT. Translation: CASSEQGASYTDTQYF.

The chain uses TRBV5-1 and TRBJ2-5, with 10 bases aligning to TRBD1. Germline-derived CDR1 and CDR2 are SGHRS and YFSETQ. CDR3 length: 15 amino acids. The trim removed 6 bases at V and 7 bases at J, leaving 12 bases unmatched. CDR3 residues: CASKETGGFLGTQYF. The CDR3 DNA is TGCGCCAGCAAGGAGACAGGGGGCTTTTTGGGGACCCAGTACTTC.

This clone has a handful of counts. The V gene is TRBV19, the J gene TRBJ1-2, with D perhaps TRBD1 (6 bases). Looked up from germline, CDR1 is LNHDA and CDR2 is SQIVND (reference sequence). CDR3 length: 16 amino acids. Trimming took off 3 bases at V and 2 bases at J, with 16 bases between the two ends. The CDR3 DNA sequence: TGTGCCAGTAGTATTAACTCTGACAGGCTGAACTATGGCTACACCTTC. Translation gives CASSINSDRLNYGYTF.

In its sample, this clone was seen once. V usage is TRBV7-8 and J usage is TRBJ2-5; 8 positions agree with TRBD1. Trimming at V came to 5 bases and at J to 5 bases, leaving 10 bases not matched to a gene. The CDR3 consists of 15 residues. The germline CDR1 and CDR2 sequences are SGHVS and FQNEAQ. CDR3: CASSPRRGLRETQYF. In DNA form, the CDR3 reads TGTGCCAGCAGCCCCCGCAGGGGGCTAAGGGAGACCCAGTACTTC. Complete variable domain (other parts from reference TRBV7-8 and TRBJ2-5): GAGVSQSPRYKVAKRGQDVALRCDPISGHVSLFWYQQALGQGPEFLTYFQNEAQLDKSGLPSDRFFAERPEGSVSTLKIQRTQQEDSAVYLCASSPRRGLRETQYFGPGTRLLVL.

The gene calls are TRBV4-1 and TRBJ1-1, with a possible D match to TRBD1 (5 bases). The V end lost 4 bases, the J end lost 5 bases, and 14 bases lay between the germline ends. Germline V gives CDR1 MGHRA, CDR2 YSYEKL. CDR3 length equals 14 residues. The CDR3 DNA follows: TGCGCCAGCAGCCCAACAGGTTTTCGGACTGAAGCTTTCTTT. Encoded protein: CASSPTGFRTEAFF.

The V and J genes are TRBV7-2 and TRBJ2-1, with TRBD2 identical over 11 bases. The CDR3 is 14 amino acids. Germline V lookup: CDR1 SGHTA, CDR2 FQGNSA. V was clipped by 5 bases and J by 11 bases; unmatched bases: 8. The CDR3 bases are TGTGCCAGCAGCCCCCGACTAGCGGGGACACAGCAGTTCTTC. It yields the protein CASSPRLAGTQQFF.

The chain has TRBV6-6 and TRBJ2-7, with 13 bases lining up with TRBD2. The length of the CDR3 is 15 residues. The J segment lost 1 base and the V segment lost 5 bases, leaving 2 bases of the junction unmatched. Germline V gene data show CDR1 as MNHNY and CDR2 as SVGAGI (reference sequence). DNA of the CDR3: TGTGCCAGCAGTGCGACTAGCGGGGGGTCCTACGAGCAGTACTTC. Its protein product is CASSATSGGSYEQYF.

V is TRBV9 and J is TRBJ2-5; D not certain. The V end lost 0 bases, the J end lost 4 bases, and 16 bases lay between the germline ends. The CDR3 is 16 amino acids. Germline-derived CDR1 and CDR2 are SGDLS and YYNGEE. CDR3 DNA sequence: TGTGCCAGCAGCGTAGCACGGTCTGGCGGTCTAGAGACCCAGTACTTC. This gives the protein CASSVARSGGLETQYF.

For the CDR3, the DNA is TGTGCCAGCAGCTTAGGAGGGGCGGGAACCACTAATGAAAAACTGTTTTTT. Protein: CASSLGGAGTTNEKLFF. The chain joins TRBV13 to TRBJ1-4; a possible D gene is TRBD1 (5 bases). Germline assignment: CDR1 PRHDT and CDR2 FYEKMQ (reference sequence). V lost 0 bases and J 2 bases, leaving 13 bases between the germline ends. This CDR3 comprises 17 residues.

This clone appeared a single time. J is TRBJ1-1 and V is TRBV2; tentatively, D is TRBD1 (6 bases). The CDR3 extends over 16 amino acids. The V end was cut by 5 bases, the J end by 2 bases, with 18 bases between. The germline gives CDR1 SNHLY, CDR2 FYNNEI. The CDR3 DNA reads TGTGCCAGCAGTAAACAGGGTATAAGGGCAAACACTGAAGCTTTCTTT. Protein sequence: CASSKQGIRANTEAFF.

The CDR3 loop is CASRRVETQYF. The CDR3 nucleotides are TGTGCCAGCCGACGGGTGGAGACCCAGTACTTC. This rearrangement joins TRBV7-9 to TRBJ2-5; no firm D call. The germline V and J ends were trimmed by 8 bases and 5 bases, with 9 bases remaining between them. Germline V gene data show CDR1 as SEHNR and CDR2 as FQNEAQ (reference sequence). The CDR3 is 11 residues long. Supplemented by reference TRBV7-9 and TRBJ2-5, the full variable domain reads DTGVSQNPRHKITKRGQNVTFRCDPISEHNRLYWYRQTLGQGPEFLTYFQNEAQLEKSRLLSDRFSAERPKGSFSTLEIQRTEQGDSAMYLCASRRVETQYFGPGTRLLVL.

The gene calls are TRBV5-1 and TRBJ1-1, with 7 bases matching TRBD1. Per germline, CDR1 SGHRS and CDR2 YFSETQ. J was trimmed by 3 bases and V by 0 bases; bases with no gene match: 5. The length of the CDR3 is 15 residues. The CDR3 here is CASSLEAGGYTEAFF. In DNA form, the CDR3 reads TGCGCCAGCAGCTTGGAGGCAGGGGGGTACACTGAAGCTTTCTTT.

J is TRBJ1-5 and V is TRBV5-6; D may be TRBD1 (6 bases). Trimming cost V 0 bases and J 0 bases, with 10 bases left between them. Germline CDR1 SGHDT, CDR2 YYEEEE. The CDR3 runs to 16 residues. CDR3 residues: CASSLGQGTSNQPQHF. The CDR3, as DNA: TGTGCCAGCAGCTTGGGTCAGGGGACTAGCAATCAGCCCCAGCATTTT.

The chain links TRBV7-8 to TRBJ1-6, with a tentative D call TRBD1 (6 bases). Germline V lookup: CDR1 SGHVS, CDR2 FQNEAQ. The CDR3 has 16 amino acids. The V gene lost 5 bases and the J gene lost 6 bases, with 17 bases spanning the gap. CDR3 sequence reads: CASSKYPGHSNSPLHF. The CDR3 DNA sequence: TGTGCCAGCAGCAAGTATCCGGGACATTCTAATTCACCCCTCCACTTT.

This chain joins TRBV7-7 and TRBJ1-5; a possible D gene is TRBD1 (5 bases). CDR1 SSHAT and CDR2 FNYEAQ come from the germline V gene (reference sequence). This CDR3 region has 13 residues. V was shortened by 11 bases and J by 5 bases, with 16 bases between the two germline ends. This chain's CDR3 is CAFPRWGDQPQHF. In nucleotides, the CDR3 is TGTGCCTTCCCTAGATGGGGCGATCAGCCCCAGCATTTT.